Sequencing of this T cell receptor (beta chain) was carried out in a study of T cell responses to AZD1222 COVID-19 vaccine (dated by TCRdb to about 2021). For the wider study: Because spike-specific TCR depth and breadth did not differ between the two schedules, AZD1222 recipients who got a second dose at roughly 4 weeks were pooled with those who got a second dose at roughly 12 weeks. TCR sequencing was performed for approximately 240 trial participants, of whom 200 to 220 were given two doses of AZD1222 and 26 were given two doses of MenACWY control vaccine. Trial participants were enrolled by age into subgroups of 18-55, 56-69 and 70-plus years, and 148, 28 and 57 TCR-sequenced participants, respectively, were included in these subgroups. Overall study outcomes, separate from this receptor: CD4 TCRs associated with the vaccine covered the entire spike protein, and the dominant responses were in regions 160-218 and 743-854. Only five or six AZD1222 recipients were SARS-CoV-2 seropositive at baseline, limiting conclusions about previously exposed vaccinees. A significant rise in spike-specific TCR breadth and depth was observed after two AZD1222 doses relative to day 0 and relative to MenACWY recipients. Nearly half of unique spike-specific TCRs reportedly recognized epitopes outside regions mutated in the B.1.351 and B.1.1.7 variants. In the small 56-69-year group, the increase in depth fell short of significance, most likely because of low power. Because no day 14 peak-response samples were available, repertoires were characterized only after the peak T cell response. Participants were mostly white British and included more females than males, and it was suggested by the authors that clonal diversity may have been underestimated.

In regard to this clone: No cognate antigen has been identified for it. Base qualities are missing; no much larger clone stands one base away.

This specimen's time point label, interpreted: baseline before first vaccination. Samples from vaccinated people were obtained from the UK trials COV001 and COV002, which included a single-blind randomized controlled phase 2/3 trial of AZD1222 (ChAdOx1 nCoV-19) in healthy adults. For TCRbeta chain sequencing, PBMC samples from trial participants were taken at day 0 and at day 28 after the second dose. The CDR3 regions of human TCRbeta chains were analyzed by immunosequencing. As for how the authors treated the data: Repertoire TCRs were checked for matches against a reference library of SARS-CoV-2-specific TCRs that had been generated using the MIRA antigen-specificity platform. Breadth was defined as the fraction of unique TCRs that were SARS-CoV-2-associated. Depth was defined as the fraction of total T cells that were SARS-CoV-2-associated. Using the MIRA data, each spike-specific TCR was mapped to the spike region that the TCR reacts to and placed in a CD4 or CD8 class. Log10-transformed breadth and depth values were compared by one-way ANOVA with Sidak's multiple comparisons tests. This is the immuneACCESS table as TCRdb keeps it, with only in-frame sequences that have V and J called. A part of the clones is gone; compared with another copy, unresolved V genes explain less than half, and the rest is unexplained. Clone size and the V and J calls come from that table; the DNA yielded D and trimming. Present in this sample are around 76,000 clones, 85% of which were seen just once. The top ten clones comprise about an eighth of the sample.

V is trimmed back by 0 bases and J by 1 base, and the junction contains 14 bases that no gene match accounts for. There are 21 amino acids in the CDR3, from cysteine to phenylalanine inclusive. Left in the record is the CDR3 DNA by itself, 63 bases read in frame from the first base. The clonotype was recovered from an adult in good health. The sample was peripheral blood, taken on day 0 of AZD1222 vaccination. The rearrangement combines TRBV23-1 with TRBJ2-5, and 13 junction bases match TRBD2. TRBV23-1 is classed as an ORF, of uncertain function. The DNA sequence is TGCGCCAGCAGTCAATCCCAAGGACAGGGAAGGACTAGCGGGGGCCAAGAGACCCAGTACTTC. Its protein reads: CASSQSQGQGRTSGGQETQYF.